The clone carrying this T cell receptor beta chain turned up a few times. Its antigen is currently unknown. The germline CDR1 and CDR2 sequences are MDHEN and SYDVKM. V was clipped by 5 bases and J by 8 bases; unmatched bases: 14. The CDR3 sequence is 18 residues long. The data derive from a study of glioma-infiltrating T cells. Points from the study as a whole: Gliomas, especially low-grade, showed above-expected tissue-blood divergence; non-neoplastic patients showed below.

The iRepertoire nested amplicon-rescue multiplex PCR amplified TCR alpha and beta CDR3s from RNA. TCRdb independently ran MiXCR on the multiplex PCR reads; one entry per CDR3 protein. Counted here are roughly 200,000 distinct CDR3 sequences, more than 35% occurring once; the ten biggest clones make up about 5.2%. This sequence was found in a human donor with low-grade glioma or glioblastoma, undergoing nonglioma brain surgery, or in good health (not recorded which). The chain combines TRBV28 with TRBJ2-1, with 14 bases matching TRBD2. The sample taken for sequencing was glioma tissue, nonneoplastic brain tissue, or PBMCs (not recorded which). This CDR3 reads CASSPLGTSGSGLDEQFF. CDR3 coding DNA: TGTGCCAGCAGTCCACTCGGGACTAGCGGGAGCGGGTTGGATGAGCAGTTCTTC.